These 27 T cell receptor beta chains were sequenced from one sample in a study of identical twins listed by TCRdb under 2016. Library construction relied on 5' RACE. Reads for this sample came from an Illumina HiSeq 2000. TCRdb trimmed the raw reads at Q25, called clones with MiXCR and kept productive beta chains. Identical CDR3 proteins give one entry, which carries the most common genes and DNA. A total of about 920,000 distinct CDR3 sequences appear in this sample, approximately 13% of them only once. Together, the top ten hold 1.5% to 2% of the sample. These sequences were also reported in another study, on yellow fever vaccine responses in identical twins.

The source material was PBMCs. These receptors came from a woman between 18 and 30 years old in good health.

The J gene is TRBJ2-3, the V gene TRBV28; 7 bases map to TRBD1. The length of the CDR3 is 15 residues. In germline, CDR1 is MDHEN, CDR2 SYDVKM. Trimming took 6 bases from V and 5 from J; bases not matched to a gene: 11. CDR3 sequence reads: CASSGTAVRGDTQYF. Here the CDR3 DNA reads TGTGCCAGCAGCGGGACAGCCGTTCGTGGAGATACGCAGTATTTT.

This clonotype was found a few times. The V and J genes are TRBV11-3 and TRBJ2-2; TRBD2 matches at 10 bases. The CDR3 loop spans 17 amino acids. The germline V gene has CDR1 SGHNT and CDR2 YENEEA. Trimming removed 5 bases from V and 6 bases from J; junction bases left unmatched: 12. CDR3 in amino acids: CASSMTYSSGGAGELFF. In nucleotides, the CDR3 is TGTGCCAGCAGCATGACTTACTCCAGCGGGGGGGCCGGGGAGCTGTTTTTT.

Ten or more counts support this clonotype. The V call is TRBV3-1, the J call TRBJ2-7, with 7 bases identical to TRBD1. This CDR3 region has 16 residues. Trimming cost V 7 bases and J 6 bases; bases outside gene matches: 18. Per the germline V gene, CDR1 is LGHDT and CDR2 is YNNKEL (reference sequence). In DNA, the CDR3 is TGTGCCAGCACCCTATCTTCGGGACAGAATAAGCTCGAGCAGTACTTC. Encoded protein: CASTLSSGQNKLEQYF.

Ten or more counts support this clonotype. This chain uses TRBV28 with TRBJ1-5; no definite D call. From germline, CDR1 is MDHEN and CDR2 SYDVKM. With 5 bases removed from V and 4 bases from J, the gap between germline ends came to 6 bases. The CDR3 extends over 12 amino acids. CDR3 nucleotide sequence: TGTGCCAGCAGTCCGGCTAATCAGCCCCAGCATTTT. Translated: CASSPANQPQHF.

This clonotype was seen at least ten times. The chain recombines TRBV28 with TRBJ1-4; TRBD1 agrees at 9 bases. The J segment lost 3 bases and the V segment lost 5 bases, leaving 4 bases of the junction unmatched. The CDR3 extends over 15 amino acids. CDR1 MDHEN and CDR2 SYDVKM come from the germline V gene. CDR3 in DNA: TGTGCCAGCAGTCACCGGGACAGGGCTAATGAAAAACTGTTTTTT. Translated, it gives CASSHRDRANEKLFF.

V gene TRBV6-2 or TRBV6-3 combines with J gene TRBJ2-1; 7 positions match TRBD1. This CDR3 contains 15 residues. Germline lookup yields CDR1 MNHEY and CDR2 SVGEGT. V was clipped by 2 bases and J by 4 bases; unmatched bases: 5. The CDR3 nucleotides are TGTGCCAGCAGTTACCGCCGGGGACAGTACAATGAGCAGTTCTTC. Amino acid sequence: CASSYRRGQYNEQFF.

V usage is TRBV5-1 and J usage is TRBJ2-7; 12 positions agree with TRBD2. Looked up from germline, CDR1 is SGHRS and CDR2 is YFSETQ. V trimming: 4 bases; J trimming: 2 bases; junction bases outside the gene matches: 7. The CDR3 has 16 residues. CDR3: CASSPVGLAGPYEQYF. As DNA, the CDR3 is TGCGCCAGCAGCCCAGTCGGACTAGCGGGGCCCTACGAGCAGTACTTC. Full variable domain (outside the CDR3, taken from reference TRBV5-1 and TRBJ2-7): KAGVTQTPRYLIKTRGQQVTLSCSPISGHRSVSWYQQTPGQGLQFLFEYFSETQRNKGNFPGRFSGRQFSNSRSEMNVSTLELGDSALYLCASSPVGLAGPYEQYFGPGTRLTVT.

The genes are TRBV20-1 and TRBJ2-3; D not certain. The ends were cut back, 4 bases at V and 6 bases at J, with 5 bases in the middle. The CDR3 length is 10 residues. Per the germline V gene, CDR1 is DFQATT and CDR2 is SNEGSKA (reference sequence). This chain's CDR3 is CSATSDTQYF. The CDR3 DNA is TGCAGTGCTACTTCTGATACGCAGTATTTT.

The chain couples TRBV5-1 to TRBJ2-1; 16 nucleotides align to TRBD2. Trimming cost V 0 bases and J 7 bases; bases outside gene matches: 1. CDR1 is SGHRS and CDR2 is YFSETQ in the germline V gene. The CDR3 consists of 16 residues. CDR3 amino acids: CASSLAGLAGGNEQFF. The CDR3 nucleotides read TGCGCCAGCAGCTTGGCGGGACTAGCGGGAGGGAATGAGCAGTTCTTC.

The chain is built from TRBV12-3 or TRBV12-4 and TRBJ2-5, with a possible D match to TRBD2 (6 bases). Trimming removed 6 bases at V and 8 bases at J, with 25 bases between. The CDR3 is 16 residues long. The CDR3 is CASSPTTGVGRRTQYF. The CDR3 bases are TGTGCCAGCAGCCCTACTACGGGAGTAGGCCGGAGAACCCAGTACTTC.

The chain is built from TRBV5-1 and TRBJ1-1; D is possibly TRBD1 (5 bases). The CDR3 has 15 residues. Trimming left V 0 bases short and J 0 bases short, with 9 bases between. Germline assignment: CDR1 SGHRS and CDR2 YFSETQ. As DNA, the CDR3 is TGCGCCAGCAGCTTGGTGGCGGGGGTGAACACTGAAGCTTTCTTT. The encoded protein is CASSLVAGVNTEAFF.

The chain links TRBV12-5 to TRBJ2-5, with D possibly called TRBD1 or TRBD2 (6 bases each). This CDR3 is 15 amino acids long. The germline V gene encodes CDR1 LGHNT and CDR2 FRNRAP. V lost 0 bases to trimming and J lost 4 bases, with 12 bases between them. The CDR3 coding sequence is TGTGCTAGTGGTTTGGTACTAGGGGGAGGAGAGACCCAGTACTTC. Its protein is CASGLVLGGGETQYF.

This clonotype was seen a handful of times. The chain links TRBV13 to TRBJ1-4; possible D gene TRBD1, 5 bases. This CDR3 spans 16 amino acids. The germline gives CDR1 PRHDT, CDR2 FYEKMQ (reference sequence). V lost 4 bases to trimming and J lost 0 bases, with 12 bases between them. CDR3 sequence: CASSYRQSSTNEKLFF. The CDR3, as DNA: TGTGCCAGCAGCTATAGACAGTCCTCAACTAATGAAAAACTGTTTTTT.

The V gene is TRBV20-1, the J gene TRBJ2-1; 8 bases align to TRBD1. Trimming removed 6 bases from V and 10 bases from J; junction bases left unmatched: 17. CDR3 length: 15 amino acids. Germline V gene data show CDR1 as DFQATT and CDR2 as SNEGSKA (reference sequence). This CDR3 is CSAGSRQGASGEQFF. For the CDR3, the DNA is TGCAGTGCAGGGTCCCGGCAGGGGGCCTCAGGGGAGCAGTTCTTC.

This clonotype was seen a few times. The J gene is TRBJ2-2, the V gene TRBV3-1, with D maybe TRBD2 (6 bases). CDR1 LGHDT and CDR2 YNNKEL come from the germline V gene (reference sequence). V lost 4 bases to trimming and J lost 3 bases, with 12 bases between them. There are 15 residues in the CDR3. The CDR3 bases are TGTGCCAGCAGCCTCCCTGGACTATACACCGGGGAGCTGTTTTTT. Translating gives CASSLPGLYTGELFF.

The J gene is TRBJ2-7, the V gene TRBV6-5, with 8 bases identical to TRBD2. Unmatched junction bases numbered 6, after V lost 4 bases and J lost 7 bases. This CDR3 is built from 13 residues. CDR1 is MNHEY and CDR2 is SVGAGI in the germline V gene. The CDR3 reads CASSFSGTGEQYF. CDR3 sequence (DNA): TGTGCCAGCAGTTTTAGCGGGACGGGTGAGCAGTACTTC.

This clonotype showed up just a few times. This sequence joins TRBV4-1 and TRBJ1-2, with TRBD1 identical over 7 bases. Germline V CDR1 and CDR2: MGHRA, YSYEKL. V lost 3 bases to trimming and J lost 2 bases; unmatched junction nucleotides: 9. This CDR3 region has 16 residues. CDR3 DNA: TGCGCCAGCAGCCACGATAGGACAGGCCCCAACTATGGCTACACCTTC. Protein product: CASSHDRTGPNYGYTF.

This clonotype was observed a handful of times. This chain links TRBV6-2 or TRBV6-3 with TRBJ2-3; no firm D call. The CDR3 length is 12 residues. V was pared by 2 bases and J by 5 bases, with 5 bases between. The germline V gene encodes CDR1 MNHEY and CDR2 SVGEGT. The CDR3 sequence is CASSYVGDTQYF. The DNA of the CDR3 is TGTGCCAGCAGTTACGTCGGAGATACGCAGTATTTT.

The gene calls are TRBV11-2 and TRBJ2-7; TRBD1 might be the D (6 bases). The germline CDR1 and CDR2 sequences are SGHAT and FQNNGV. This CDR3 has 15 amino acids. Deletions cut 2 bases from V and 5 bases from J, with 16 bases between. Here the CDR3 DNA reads TGTGCCAGCAGCTTATCGGGGACATTGGGCCACGAGCAGTACTTC. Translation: CASSLSGTLGHEQYF.

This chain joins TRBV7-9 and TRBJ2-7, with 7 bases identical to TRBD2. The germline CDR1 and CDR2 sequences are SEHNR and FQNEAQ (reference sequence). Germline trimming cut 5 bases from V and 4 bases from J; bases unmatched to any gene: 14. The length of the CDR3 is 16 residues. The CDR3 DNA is TGTGCCAGCAGCGGGCGTGCGGGAGCGGGATTGTACGAGCAGTACTTC. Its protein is CASSGRAGAGLYEQYF.

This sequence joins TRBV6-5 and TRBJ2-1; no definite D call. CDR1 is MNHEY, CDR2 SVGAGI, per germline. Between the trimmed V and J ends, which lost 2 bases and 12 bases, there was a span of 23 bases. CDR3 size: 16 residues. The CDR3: CASSYSPLGTKGVQFF. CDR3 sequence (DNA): TGTGCCAGCAGTTACAGCCCATTGGGCACAAAGGGCGTGCAGTTCTTC.

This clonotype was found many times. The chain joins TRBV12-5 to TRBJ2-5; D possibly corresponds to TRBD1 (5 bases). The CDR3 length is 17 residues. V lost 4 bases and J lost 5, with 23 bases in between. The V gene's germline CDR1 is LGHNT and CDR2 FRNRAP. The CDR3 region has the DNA TGTGCTAGTGGTTCAACCGTACAGGTCCTGGGGTACGAGACCCAGTACTTC. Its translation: CASGSTVQVLGYETQYF.

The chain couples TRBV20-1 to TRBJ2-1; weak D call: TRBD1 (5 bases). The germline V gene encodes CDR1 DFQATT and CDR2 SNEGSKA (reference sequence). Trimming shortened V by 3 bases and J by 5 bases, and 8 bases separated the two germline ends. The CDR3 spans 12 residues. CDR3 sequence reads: CSARAGNNEQFF. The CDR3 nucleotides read TGCAGTGCTAGGGCAGGGAACAATGAGCAGTTCTTC.

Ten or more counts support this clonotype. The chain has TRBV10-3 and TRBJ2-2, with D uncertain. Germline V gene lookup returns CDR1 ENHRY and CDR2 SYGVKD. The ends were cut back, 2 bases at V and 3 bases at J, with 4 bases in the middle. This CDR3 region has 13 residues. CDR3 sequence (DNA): TGTGCCATCAGTGAGAGGGACACCGGGGAGCTGTTTTTT. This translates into CAISERDTGELFF.

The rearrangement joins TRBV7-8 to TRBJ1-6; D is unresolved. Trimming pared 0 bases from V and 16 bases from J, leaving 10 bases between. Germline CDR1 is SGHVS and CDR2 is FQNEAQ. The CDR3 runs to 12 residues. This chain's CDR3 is CASSLATYRLHF. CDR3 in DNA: TGTGCCAGCAGCTTAGCGACCTATAGGCTCCACTTT.

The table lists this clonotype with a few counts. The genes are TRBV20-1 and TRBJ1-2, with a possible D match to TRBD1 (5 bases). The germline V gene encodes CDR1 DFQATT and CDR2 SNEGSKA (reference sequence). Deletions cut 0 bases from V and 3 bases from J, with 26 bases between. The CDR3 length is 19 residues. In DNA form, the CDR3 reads TGCAGTGCTAGAGATCGGGTCACGGCAGGGCAACATAGGTACTATGGCTACACCTTC. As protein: CSARDRVTAGQHRYYGYTF.

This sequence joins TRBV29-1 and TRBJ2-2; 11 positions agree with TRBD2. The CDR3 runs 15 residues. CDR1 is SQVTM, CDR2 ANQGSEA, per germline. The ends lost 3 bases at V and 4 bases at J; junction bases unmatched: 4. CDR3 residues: CSVDRLAGGTGELFF. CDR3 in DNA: TGCAGCGTTGACAGGCTAGCGGGGGGCACCGGGGAGCTGTTTTTT.